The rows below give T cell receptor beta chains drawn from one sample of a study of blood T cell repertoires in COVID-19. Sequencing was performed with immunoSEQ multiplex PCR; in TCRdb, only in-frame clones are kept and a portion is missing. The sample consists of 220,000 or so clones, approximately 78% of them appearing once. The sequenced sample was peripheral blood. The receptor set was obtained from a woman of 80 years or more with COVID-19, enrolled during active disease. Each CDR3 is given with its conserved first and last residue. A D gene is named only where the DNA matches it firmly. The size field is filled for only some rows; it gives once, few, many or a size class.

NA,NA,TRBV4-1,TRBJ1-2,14,TGCGCCAGCAGCCAAGATGGCTTGTACTATGGCTACACCTTC,CASSQDGLYYGYTF
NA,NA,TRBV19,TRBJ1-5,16,TGTGCCAGTAGTGAAGGACGACGGGGTAGCAATCAGCCCCAGCATTTT,CASSEGRRGSNQPQHF
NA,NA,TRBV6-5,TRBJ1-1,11,TGTGCCAGCCGACAGAGAACTGAAGCTTTCTTT,CASRQRTEAFF
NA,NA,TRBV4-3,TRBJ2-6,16,TGCGCCAGCAGCCAAGAATTGGCCTCTGGGGCCAACGTCCTGACTTTC,CASSQELASGANVLTF
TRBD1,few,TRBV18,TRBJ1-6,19,TGTGCCAGCTCACCCCTAGGACAGGCCGGCGGCTCCTATAATTCACCCCTCCACTTT,CASSPLGQAGGSYNSPLHF
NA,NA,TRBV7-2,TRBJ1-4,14,TGTGCCAGCAGCTTAGGACAAAACAGAGAAAAACTGTTTTTT,CASSLGQNREKLFF
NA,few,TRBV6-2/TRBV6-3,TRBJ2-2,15,TGTGCCAGCAGTCCCGGAGGAGGCCTCCCCGGGGAGCTGTTTTTT,CASSPGGGLPGELFF
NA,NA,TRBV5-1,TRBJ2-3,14,TGCGCCAGCAGCCTGGTGGCGCAGGGAGATACGCAGTATTTT,CASSLVAQGDTQYF
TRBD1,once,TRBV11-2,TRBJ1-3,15,TGTGCCAGCAGATTCGGGACAGGGACTGGAAACACCATATATTTT,CASRFGTGTGNTIYF
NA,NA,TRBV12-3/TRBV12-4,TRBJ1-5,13,TGTGCCAGCAGTTTGGGGGGGCCTCAGCCCCAGCATTTT,CASSLGGPQPQHF
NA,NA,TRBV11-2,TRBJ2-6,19,TGTGCCAGCAGCTTACATATCCGGGGGACTGTTTCTGGGGCCAACGTCCTGACTTTC,CASSLHIRGTVSGANVLTF
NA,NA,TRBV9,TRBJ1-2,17,TGTGCCAGCAGCGTAGTAGCAGGGGTCCAACCGGGGTCTGGCTACACCTTC,CASSVVAGVQPGSGYTF
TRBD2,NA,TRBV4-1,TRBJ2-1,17,TGCGCCAGCAGCCAAGGCCCGACTAGCGGGGGGGCCAATGAGCAGTTCTTC,CASSQGPTSGGANEQFF
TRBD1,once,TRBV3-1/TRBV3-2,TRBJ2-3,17,TGTGCCAGCAGCCAAGAACCCCGGGACAGTAGCACAGATACGCAGTATTTT,CASSQEPRDSSTDTQYF
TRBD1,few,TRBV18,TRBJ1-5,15,TGTGCCAGCTCACTCGGACAGGGGATTAATCAGCCCCAGCATTTT,CASSLGQGINQPQHF
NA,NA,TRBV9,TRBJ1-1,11,TGTGCCAGCAGCCCAAACACTGAAGCTTTCTTT,CASSPNTEAFF
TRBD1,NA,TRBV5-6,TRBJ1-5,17,TGTGCCAGCAGCTCGGTGAGGGACAGGGGTGGAAGACAGCCCCAGCATTTT,CASSSVRDRGGRQPQHF
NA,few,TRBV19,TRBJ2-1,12,TGTGCCAGTGGGTCGGGCTACAATGAGCAGTTCTTC,CASGSGYNEQFF
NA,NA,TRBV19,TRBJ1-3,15,TGTGCCAGTACCCCCCAGGGATACTCTGGAAACACCATATATTTT,CASTPQGYSGNTIYF
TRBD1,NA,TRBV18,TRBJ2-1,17,TGTGCCAGCTCACCACCCAACAGGGGGCTCAACTACAATGAGCAGTTCTTC,CASSPPNRGLNYNEQFF
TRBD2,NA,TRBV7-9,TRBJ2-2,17,TGTGCCAGCAGCTTAGTTCCCACTAGCGACCTCACCGGGGAGCTGTTTTTT,CASSLVPTSDLTGELFF